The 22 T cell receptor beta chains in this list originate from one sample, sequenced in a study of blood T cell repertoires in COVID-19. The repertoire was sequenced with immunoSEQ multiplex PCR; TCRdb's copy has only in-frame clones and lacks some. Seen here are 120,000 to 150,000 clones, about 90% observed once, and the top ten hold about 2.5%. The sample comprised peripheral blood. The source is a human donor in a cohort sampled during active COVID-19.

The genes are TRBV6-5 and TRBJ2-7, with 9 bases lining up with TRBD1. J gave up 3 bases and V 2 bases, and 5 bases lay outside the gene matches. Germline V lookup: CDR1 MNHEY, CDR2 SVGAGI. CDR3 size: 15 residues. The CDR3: CASSYVGQGDYEQYF. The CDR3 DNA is TGTGCCAGCAGTTACGTGGGACAGGGAGACTACGAGCAGTACTTC.

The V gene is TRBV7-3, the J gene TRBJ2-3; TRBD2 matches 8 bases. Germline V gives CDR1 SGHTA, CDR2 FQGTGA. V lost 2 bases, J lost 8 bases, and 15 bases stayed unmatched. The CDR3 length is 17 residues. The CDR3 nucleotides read TGTGCCAGCAGCTTATCTGGCGGGGGGCCTAAGGCGGGTACGCAGTATTTT. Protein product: CASSLSGGGPKAGTQYF.

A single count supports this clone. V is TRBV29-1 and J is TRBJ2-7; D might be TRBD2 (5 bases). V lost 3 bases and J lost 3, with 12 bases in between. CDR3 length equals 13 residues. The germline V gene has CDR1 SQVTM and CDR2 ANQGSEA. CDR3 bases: TGCAGCGTTGATTACGGGATTGGCTACGAGCAGTACTTC. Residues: CSVDYGIGYEQYF.

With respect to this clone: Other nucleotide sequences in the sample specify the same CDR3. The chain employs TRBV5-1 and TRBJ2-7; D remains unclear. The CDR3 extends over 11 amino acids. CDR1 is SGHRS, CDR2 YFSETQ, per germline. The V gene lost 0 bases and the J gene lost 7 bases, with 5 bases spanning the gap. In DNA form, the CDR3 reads TGCGCCAGCAGCTTGGACTCGGAGCAGTACTTC. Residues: CASSLDSEQYF. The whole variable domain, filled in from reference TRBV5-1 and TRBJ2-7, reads KAGVTQTPRYLIKTRGQQVTLSCSPISGHRSVSWYQQTPGQGLQFLFEYFSETQRNKGNFPGRFSGRQFSNSRSEMNVSTLELGDSALYLCASSLDSEQYFGPGTRLTVT.

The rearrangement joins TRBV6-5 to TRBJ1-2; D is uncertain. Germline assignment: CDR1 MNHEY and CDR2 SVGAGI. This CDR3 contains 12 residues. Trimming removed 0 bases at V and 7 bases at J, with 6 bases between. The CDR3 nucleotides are TGTGCCAGCAGTTACTCGAGCGGTGGCTACACCTTC. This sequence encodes CASSYSSGGYTF.

The DNA for the CDR3 is TGTGCCAGCAGTCCCACTAGGACGGTCTACAATGAGCAGTTCTTC. Its protein product is CASSPTRTVYNEQFF. The chain employs TRBV6-5 and TRBJ2-1; TRBD2 is a possible D gene (5 bases). The germline gives CDR1 MNHEY, CDR2 SVGAGI. The CDR3 length is 15 residues. V lost 5 bases and J 3 bases, leaving 14 bases between the germline ends.

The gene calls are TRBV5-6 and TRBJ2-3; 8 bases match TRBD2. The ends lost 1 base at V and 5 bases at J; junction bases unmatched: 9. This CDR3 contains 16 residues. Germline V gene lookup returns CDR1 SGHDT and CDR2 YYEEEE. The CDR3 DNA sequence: TGTGCCAGCAGCTTGCGGGGGGGCCTAGGTATAGATACGCAGTATTTT. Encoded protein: CASSLRGGLGIDTQYF.

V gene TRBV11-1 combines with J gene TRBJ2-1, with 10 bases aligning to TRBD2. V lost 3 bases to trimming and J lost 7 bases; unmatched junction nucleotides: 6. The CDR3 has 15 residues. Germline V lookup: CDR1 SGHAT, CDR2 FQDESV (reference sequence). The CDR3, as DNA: TGTGCCAGCAGCTTCGGAGCGGGAGGGCGGAATGAGCAGTTCTTC. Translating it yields CASSFGAGGRNEQFF.

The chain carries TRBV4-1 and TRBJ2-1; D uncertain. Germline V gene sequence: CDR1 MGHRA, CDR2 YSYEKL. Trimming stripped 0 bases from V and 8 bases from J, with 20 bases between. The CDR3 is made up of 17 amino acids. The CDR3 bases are TGCGCCAGCAGCCAAGATACCACAGCCCTACCCGGATATGAGCAGTTCTTC. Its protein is CASSQDTTALPGYEQFF.

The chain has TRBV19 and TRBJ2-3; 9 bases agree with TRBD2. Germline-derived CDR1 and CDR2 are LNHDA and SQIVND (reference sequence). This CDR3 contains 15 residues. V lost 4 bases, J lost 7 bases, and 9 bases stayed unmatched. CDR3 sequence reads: CASSTAAGGPYTQYF. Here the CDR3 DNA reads TGTGCCAGTAGTACTGCGGCGGGAGGGCCGTATACGCAGTATTTT.

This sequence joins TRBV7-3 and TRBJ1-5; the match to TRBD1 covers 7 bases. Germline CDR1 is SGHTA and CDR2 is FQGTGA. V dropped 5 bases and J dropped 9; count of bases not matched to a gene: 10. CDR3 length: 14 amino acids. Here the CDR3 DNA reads TGTGCCAGCAGCGAGGGACAGACCTTTTCGCCCCAGCATTTT. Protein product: CASSEGQTFSPQHF. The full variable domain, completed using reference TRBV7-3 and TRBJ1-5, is GAGVSQTPSNKVTEKGKYVELRCDPISGHTALYWYRQSLGQGPEFLIYFQGTGAADDSGLPNDRFFAVRPEGSVSTLKIQRTERGDSAVYLCASSEGQTFSPQHFGDGTRLSIL.

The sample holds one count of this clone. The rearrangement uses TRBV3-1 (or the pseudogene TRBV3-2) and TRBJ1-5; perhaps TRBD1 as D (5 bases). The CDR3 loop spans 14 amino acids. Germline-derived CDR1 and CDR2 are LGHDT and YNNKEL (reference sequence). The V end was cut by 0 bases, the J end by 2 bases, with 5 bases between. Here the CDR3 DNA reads TGTGCCAGCAGCCAAGACAGGGGCAATCAGCCCCAGCATTTT. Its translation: CASSQDRGNQPQHF.

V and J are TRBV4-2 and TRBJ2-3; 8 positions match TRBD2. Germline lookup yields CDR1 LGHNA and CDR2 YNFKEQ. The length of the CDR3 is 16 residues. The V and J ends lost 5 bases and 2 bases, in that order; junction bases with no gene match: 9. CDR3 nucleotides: TGTGCCAGCAGCGGGCTGGCGGGGGGCCTCACAGATACGCAGTATTTT. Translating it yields CASSGLAGGLTDTQYF.

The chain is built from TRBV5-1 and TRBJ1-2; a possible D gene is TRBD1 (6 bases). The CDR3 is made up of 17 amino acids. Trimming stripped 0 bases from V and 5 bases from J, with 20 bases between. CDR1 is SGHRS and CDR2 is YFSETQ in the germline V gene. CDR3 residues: CASSLGGPGDPRYGYTF. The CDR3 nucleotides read TGCGCCAGCAGCTTGGGGGGTCCAGGGGATCCGAGGTATGGCTACACCTTC.

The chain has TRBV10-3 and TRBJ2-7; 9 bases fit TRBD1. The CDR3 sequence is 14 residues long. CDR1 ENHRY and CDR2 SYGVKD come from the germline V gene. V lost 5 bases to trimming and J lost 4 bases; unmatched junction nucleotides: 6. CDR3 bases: TGTGCCATCAGTCCGGGACAGGGAGCATACGAGCAGTACTTC. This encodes CAISPGQGAYEQYF.

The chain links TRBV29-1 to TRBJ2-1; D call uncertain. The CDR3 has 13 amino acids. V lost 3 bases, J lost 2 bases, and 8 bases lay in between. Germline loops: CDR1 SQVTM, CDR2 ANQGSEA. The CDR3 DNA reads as TGCAGCGTTGACGGCGGAGCCTACAATGAGCAGTTCTTC. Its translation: CSVDGGAYNEQFF.

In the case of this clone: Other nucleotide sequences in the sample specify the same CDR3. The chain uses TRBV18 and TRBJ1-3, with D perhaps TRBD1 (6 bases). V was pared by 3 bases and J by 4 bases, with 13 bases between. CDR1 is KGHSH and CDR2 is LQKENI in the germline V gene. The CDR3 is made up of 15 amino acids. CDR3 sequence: CASSPQTGSGNTIYF. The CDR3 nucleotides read TGTGCCAGCTCACCGCAGACAGGATCCGGAAACACCATATATTTT. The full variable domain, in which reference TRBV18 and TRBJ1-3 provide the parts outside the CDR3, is NAGVMQNPRHLVRRRGQEARLRCSPMKGHSHVYWYRQLPEEGLKFMVYLQKENIIDESGMPKERFSAEFPKEGPSILRIQQVVRGDSAAYFCASSPQTGSGNTIYFGEGSWLTVV.

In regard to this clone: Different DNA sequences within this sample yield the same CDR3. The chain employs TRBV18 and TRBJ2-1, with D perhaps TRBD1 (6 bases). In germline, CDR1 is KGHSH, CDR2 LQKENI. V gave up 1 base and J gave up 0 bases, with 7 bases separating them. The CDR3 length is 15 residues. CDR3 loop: CASSPLGGSYNEQFF. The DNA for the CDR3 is TGTGCCAGCTCACCACTAGGGGGCTCCTACAATGAGCAGTTCTTC.

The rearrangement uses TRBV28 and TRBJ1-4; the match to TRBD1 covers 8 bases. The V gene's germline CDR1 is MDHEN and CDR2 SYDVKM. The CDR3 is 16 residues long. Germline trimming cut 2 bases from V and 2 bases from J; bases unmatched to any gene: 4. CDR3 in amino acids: CASSLTGGSTNEKLFF. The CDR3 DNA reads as TGTGCCAGCAGTTTAACAGGGGGTTCGACTAATGAAAAACTGTTTTTT.

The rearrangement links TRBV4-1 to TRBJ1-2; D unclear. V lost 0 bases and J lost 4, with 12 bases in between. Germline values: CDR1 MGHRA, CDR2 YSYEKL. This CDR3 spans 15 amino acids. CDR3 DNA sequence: TGCGCCAGCAGCCAAGATAATCCGGGGAGCTATGGCTACACCTTC. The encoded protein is CASSQDNPGSYGYTF.

The CDR3 loop is CASSPRRLAGYNEQFF. DNA for the CDR3: TGTGCCAGCAGCCCCCGCCGGCTAGCGGGCTACAATGAGCAGTTCTTC. This sequence joins TRBV7-9 and TRBJ2-1, with TRBD2 matching 8 bases. The J segment lost 3 bases and the V segment lost 5 bases, leaving 9 bases of the junction unmatched. This CDR3 has 16 amino acids. The germline V gene has CDR1 SEHNR and CDR2 FQNEAQ (reference sequence). The complete variable domain, with remaining parts taken from reference TRBV7-9 and TRBJ2-1, reads DTGVSQNPRHKITKRGQNVTFRCDPISEHNRLYWYRQTLGQGPEFLTYFQNEAQLEKSRLLSDRFSAERPKGSFSTLEIQRTEQGDSAMYLCASSPRRLAGYNEQFFGPGTRLTVL.

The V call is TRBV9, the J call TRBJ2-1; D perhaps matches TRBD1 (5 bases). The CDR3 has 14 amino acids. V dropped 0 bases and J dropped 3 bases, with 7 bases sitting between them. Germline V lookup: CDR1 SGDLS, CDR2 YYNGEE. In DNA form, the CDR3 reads TGTGCCAGCAGCGTAGGACAGATCTACAATGAGCAGTTCTTC. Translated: CASSVGQIYNEQFF.